This T cell receptor (beta chain) was found in a study of T cells in Graves' hyperthyroidism and ophthalmopathy. Study conclusions and caveats: Using 13 V-J features, a model discriminated ophthalmopathy from stable hyperthyroidism. Most thyroid clonotypes expanded above 0.001 appeared in blood too.

There are 16 residues in the CDR3. V trimming: 3 bases; J trimming: 3 bases; junction bases outside the gene matches: 10. What was amplified from RNA transcripts were TCR beta CDR3 regions. First-round RT-PCR with HTBI primers amplified the TCR CDR3 region. TCRdb re-called the multiplex PCR reads with MiXCR, one entry per CDR3 protein. The top ten hold 15% to 20% of the sample, which has about 570,000 distinct CDR3 sequences, roughly 50% seen once. Only a few counts were recorded for this clonotype. Antigen: not known. Sequencing was performed on peripheral blood or thyroid tissue (not recorded which). This receptor was taken from an adult woman with Graves' disease, either hyperthyroidism or ophthalmopathy (not recorded which). This chain connects TRBV12-3 or TRBV12-4 to TRBJ2-7; 8 nucleotides agree with TRBD1. CDR3 coding DNA: TGTGCCAGCAGTTTCGGTCAGGGGGCCCGGGTCTACGAGCAGTACTTC. Amino acid sequence: CASSFGQGARVYEQYF.